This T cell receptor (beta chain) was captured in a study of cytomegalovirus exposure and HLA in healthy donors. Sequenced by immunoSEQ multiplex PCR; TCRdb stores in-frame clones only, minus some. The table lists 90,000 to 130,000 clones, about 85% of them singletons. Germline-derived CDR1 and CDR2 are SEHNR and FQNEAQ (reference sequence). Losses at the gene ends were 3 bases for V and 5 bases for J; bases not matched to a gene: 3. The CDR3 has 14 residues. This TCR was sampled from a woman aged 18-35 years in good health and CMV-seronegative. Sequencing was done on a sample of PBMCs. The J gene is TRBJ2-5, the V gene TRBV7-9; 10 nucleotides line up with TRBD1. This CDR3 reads CASSLGTGEETQYF. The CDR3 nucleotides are TGTGCCAGCAGCTTGGGGACAGGGGAGGAGACCCAGTACTTC. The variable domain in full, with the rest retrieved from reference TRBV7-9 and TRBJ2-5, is DTGVSQNPRHKITKRGQNVTFRCDPISEHNRLYWYRQTLGQGPEFLTYFQNEAQLEKSRLLSDRFSAERPKGSFSTLEIQRTEQGDSAMYLCASSLGTGEETQYFGPGTRLLVL.